A single sample is the source of the 10 T cell receptor beta chains below, sequenced in a study of beta chain features in type 1 diabetes. Study-wide findings and caveats: For Type 1 diabetes patients, all four CD4+ subsets carried TCRB CDR3s that were moderately but significantly shorter.

These receptors' targets are unknown. Investigators reverse transcribed all isolated RNA, so they sequenced expressed TCRB transcripts. Libraries were prepared by immunoSEQ multiplex PCR; TCRdb keeps only in-frame clonotypes and omits some of them. The repertoire holds about 710,000 clones, around an eighth seen once, with around 0.04% in the top ten. The source material was naive CD4+ T cells from blood. These receptors were taken from a young man with type 1 diabetes.

The V call is TRBV2, the J call TRBJ1-1, with a tentative D call TRBD1 (5 bases). Germline CDR1 is SNHLY and CDR2 is FYNNEI. The CDR3 runs 13 residues. Trimming stripped 9 bases from V and 1 base from J, with 12 bases between. The CDR3 is CASRGMRNTEAFF. The DNA for the CDR3 is TGTGCCAGTCGGGGGATGAGGAACACTGAAGCTTTCTTT.

The V call is TRBV30, the J call TRBJ2-3, with TRBD2 matching over 8 bases. The CDR3 spans 19 residues. V lost 8 bases and J lost 4; bases outside the gene matches: 26. Germline V lookup: CDR1 GTSNPN, CDR2 SVGIG (reference sequence). CDR3 amino acids: CARSTGGGGTFSLSDTQYF. The CDR3 nucleotides read TGTGCCCGCTCAACCGGGGGGGGCGGGACCTTTTCCCTCTCAGATACGCAGTATTTT.

This clone was found a few times. The chain couples TRBV28 to TRBJ2-2; a possible D gene is TRBD1 (5 bases). Germline CDR1 reads MDHEN; CDR2 reads SYDVKM. The V gene lost 6 bases and the J gene lost 1 base, with 15 bases spanning the gap. This CDR3 region has 16 residues. The CDR3 coding sequence is TGTGCCAGCAGCATAAAACAGGATTTGAACACCGGGGAGCTGTTTTTT. This codes for CASSIKQDLNTGELFF.

Only a few counts were recorded for this clone. The V call is TRBV20-1, the J call TRBJ2-7; no clear D gene. Germline CDR1 reads DFQATT; CDR2 reads SNEGSKA (reference sequence). The CDR3 has 10 amino acids. V was clipped by 5 bases and J by 3 bases, with 5 bases between them. The CDR3 sequence: CSALFYEQYF. The CDR3 nucleotides are TGCAGTGCTTTATTCTACGAGCAGTACTTC.

Points on this clone: Other DNA variants within this sample encode the same CDR3. The chain recombines TRBV5-1 with TRBJ2-3; D is unclear. Germline V gene data show CDR1 as SGHRS and CDR2 as YFSETQ. The CDR3 length is 14 residues. Between the trimmed V and J ends, which lost 0 bases and 1 base, there was a span of 6 bases. CDR3 DNA: TGCGCCAGCAGCTTGGCCCAGGGCACAGATACGCAGTATTTT. Translating it yields CASSLAQGTDTQYF.

In this sample, this clone turned up a few times. CDR3 region: CASSTGTSTGELFF. The CDR3 nucleotides read TGTGCCAGTAGTACCGGGACTTCCACCGGGGAGCTGTTTTTT. This chain joins TRBV19 and TRBJ2-2; D perhaps matches TRBD2 (6 bases). This CDR3 spans 14 amino acids. V gave up 4 bases and J gave up 4 bases, with 10 bases separating them. CDR1 is LNHDA and CDR2 is SQIVND in the germline V gene (reference sequence).

This clone was found a few times. The genes are TRBV5-1 and TRBJ2-7; the D gene could be TRBD1 or TRBD2 (11 bases each). V was cut by 4 bases and J by 1 base, with 30 bases left in between. This CDR3 region has 20 residues. In germline, CDR1 is SGHRS, CDR2 YFSETQ. The CDR3 sequence: CASSPRTGGAPSGRSYEQYF. In DNA, the CDR3 is TGCGCCAGCAGCCCTCGGACAGGGGGCGCTCCTAGCGGGAGGTCCTACGAGCAGTACTTC. Full variable domain (rest looked up from reference TRBV5-1 and TRBJ2-7): KAGVTQTPRYLIKTRGQQVTLSCSPISGHRSVSWYQQTPGQGLQFLFEYFSETQRNKGNFPGRFSGRQFSNSRSEMNVSTLELGDSALYLCASSPRTGGAPSGRSYEQYFGPGTRLTVT.

Worth noting for this clone: This specimen includes other DNA sequences encoding the same CDR3. J is TRBJ2-2 and V is TRBV7-2, with D perhaps being TRBD1 or TRBD2 (5 bases each). Trimming shortened V by 1 base and J by 5 bases, and 8 bases separated the two germline ends. Germline V gene lookup returns CDR1 SGHTA and CDR2 FQGNSA. The CDR3 runs 14 residues. CDR3 residues: CASSLGGNTGELFF. In DNA form, the CDR3 reads TGTGCCAGCAGCTTAGGGGGGAATACCGGGGAGCTGTTTTTT.

The chain links TRBV2 to TRBJ2-6, with a tentative D call TRBD1 (5 bases). The germline gives CDR1 SNHLY, CDR2 FYNNEI. The germline V and J ends were trimmed by 6 bases and 0 bases, with 6 bases remaining between them. The CDR3 sequence is 14 residues long. The CDR3 is CASRGVSGANVLTF. As DNA, the CDR3 is TGTGCCAGCAGAGGGGTCTCTGGGGCCAACGTCCTGACTTTC.

CDR3 in amino acids: CAFPPAGGDEQFF. Written as DNA, the CDR3 is TGTGCCTTCCCCCCTGCAGGGGGGGATGAGCAGTTCTTC. The chain combines TRBV30 with TRBJ2-1; possibly TRBD1 or TRBD2 for D (7 bases each). The V end lost 7 bases, the J end lost 8 bases, and 18 bases lay between the germline ends. Germline values: CDR1 GTSNPN, CDR2 SVGIG (reference sequence). The CDR3 sequence is 13 residues long.